This T cell receptor (beta chain) was sequenced in a study of beta chain features in type 1 diabetes. Study outcomes and limitations: In comparison with healthy donors, patients had naive, central memory and Treg TCRB repertoires that appeared more similar. Researchers cautioned that cDNA sequencing could over-represent cells with high TCR expression.

Expressed TCRB transcripts were sequenced after all isolated RNA was converted to cDNA. Profiling relied on immunoSEQ multiplex PCR, and the TCRdb table lists in-frame clones only, not all of them. The data hold over 150,000 clones, with about an eighth observed a single time. This clone was found a few times. Its antigen is as yet unknown. The germline gives CDR1 MDHEN, CDR2 SYDVKM. Trimming took 5 bases from V and 2 from J, leaving 10 bases between them. The CDR3 contains 14 residues. The sequencing sample was made of central memory CD4+ T cells from blood. The chain recombines TRBV28 with TRBJ2-4, with a possible D match to TRBD1 (6 bases). The sequence was obtained from a woman younger than 30 in good health. Here the CDR3 DNA reads TGTGCCAGCAGTCCAGGGACAACCAAAAACATTCAGTACTTC. Its protein product is CASSPGTTKNIQYF.